The clone carrying this TCR beta chain is classed as medium-sized (0.01 to 0.1%) by frequency. Its antigen is undetermined. The CDR3 length is 15 residues. Germline V gene data show CDR1 as SGHDT and CDR2 as YYEEEE. The data stem from a study of T cell clusters in autoimmune cytopenias. Study in general: Per sample, median TRB depth was roughly 56,000 reads, yielding a median approximately 2,400 distinct clonotypes. Study results and limitations: Exclusive TRB clusters were about 3-fold more numerous in healthy donors than in active autoimmune hepatitis. A dominant lymphoma-associated repertoire apparently masked the cluster-lack signature in secondary cytopenia versus chronic lymphocytic leukemia. TRB repertoire shifts in secondary cytopenia and chronic lymphocytic leukemia mostly reflected lymphoma, not autoimmunity.

TRB was amplified by touch-down multiplex PCR, primer pools A and B combined. One entry per CDR3 protein, without DNA, is what TCRdb gives after re-calling the multiplex PCR reads. The sample table sets out approximately 920 distinct CDR3 sequences. TRB was amplified from 250 ng of peripheral blood genomic DNA per sample. The rearrangement uses TRBV5-6 and TRBJ2-5. The receptor was derived from a human donor with an autoimmune cytopenia, with autoimmune hepatitis or in good health (not recorded which). The sample comprised peripheral blood. The CDR3 loop reads CASTQTWAEQETQYF.